This T cell receptor (beta chain) was captured by sequencing in a study of cytotoxic CD8 clonotypes in ibrutinib-treated CLL. Unmatched junction bases numbered 11, after V lost 5 bases and J lost 8 bases. The CDR3 loop spans 15 amino acids. Germline CDR1 MDHEN, CDR2 SYDVKM. The assay was immunoSEQ multiplex PCR, and TCRdb's table has in-frame clones only and misses some. Of more than 85,000 clones in the sample, around 77% were seen once. The TCR comes from a human donor with chronic lymphocytic leukemia. The chain combines TRBV28 with TRBJ1-4; 7 bases agree with TRBD1. The material sequenced was PBMCs, taken after 24 months of ibrutinib treatment. The CDR3, as DNA: TGTGCCAGCAGTCCCCAGGACAGGTTTGAGGAAAAACTGTTTTTT. This translates into CASSPQDRFEEKLFF.